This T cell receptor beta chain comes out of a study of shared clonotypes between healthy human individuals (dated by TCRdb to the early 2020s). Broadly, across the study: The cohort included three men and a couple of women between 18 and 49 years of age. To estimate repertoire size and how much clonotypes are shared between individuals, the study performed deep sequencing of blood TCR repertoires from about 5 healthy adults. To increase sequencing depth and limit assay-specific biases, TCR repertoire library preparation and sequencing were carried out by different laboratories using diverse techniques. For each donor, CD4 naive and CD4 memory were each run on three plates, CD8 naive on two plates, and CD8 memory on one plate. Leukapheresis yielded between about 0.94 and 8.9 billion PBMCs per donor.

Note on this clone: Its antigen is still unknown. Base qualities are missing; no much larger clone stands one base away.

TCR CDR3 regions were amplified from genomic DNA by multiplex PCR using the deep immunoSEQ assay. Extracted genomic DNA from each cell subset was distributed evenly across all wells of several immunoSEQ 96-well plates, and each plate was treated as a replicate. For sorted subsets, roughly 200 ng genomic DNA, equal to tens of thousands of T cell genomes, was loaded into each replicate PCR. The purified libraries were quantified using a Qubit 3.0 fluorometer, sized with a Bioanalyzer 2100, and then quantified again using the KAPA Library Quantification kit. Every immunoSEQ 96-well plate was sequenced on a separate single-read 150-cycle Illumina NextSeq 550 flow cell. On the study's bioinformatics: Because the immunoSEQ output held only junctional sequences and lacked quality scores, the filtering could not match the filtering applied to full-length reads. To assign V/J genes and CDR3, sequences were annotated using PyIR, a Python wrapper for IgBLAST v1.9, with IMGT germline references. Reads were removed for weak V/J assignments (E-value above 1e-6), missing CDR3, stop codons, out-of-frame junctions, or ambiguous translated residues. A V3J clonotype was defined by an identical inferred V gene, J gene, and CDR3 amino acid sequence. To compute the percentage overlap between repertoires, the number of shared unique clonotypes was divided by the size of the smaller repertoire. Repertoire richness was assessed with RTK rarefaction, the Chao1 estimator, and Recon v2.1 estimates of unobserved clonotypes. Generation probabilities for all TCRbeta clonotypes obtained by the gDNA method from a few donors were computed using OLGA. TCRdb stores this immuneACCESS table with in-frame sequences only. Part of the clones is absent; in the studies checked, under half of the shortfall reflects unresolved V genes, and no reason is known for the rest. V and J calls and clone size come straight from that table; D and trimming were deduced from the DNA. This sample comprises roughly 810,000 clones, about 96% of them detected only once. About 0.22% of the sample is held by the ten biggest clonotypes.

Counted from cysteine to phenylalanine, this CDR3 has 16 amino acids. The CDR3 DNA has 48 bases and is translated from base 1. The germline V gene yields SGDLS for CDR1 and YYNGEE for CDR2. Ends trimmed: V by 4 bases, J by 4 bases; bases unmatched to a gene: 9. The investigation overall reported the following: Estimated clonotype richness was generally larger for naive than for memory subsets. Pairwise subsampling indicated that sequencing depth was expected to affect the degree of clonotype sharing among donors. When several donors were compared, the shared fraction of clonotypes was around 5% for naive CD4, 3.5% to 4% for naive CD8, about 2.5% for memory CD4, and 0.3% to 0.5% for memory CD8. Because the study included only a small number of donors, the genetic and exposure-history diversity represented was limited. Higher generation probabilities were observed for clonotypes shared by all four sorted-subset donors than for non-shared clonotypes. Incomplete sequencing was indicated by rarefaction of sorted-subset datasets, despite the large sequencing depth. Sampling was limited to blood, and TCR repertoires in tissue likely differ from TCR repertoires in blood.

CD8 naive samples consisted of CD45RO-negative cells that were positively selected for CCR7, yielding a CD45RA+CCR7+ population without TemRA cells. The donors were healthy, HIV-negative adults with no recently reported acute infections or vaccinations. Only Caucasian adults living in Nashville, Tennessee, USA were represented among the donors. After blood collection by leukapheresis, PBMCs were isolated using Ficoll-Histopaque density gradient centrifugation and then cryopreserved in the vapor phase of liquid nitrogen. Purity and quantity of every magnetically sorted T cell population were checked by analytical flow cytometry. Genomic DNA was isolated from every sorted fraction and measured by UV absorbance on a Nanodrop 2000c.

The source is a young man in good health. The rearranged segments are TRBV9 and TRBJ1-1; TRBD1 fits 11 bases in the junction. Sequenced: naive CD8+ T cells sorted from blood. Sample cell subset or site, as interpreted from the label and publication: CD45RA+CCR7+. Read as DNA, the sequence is TGTGCCAGCAGCTCCGGACAGGGGGCCATGGGCACTGAAGCTTTCTTT. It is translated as CASSSGQGAMGTEAFF.